The 29 T cell receptor beta chains listed next were all sequenced from one sample in a study of human T cells and chemical hapten exposure. TCRdb processed the RACE reads anew with MiXCR; each CDR3 protein has one entry. The data contain roughly 380,000 distinct CDR3 sequences, more than 4.5% of them singletons. Time point reported: patch test 1, 2 weeks after DPC sensitization. The treatment: therapeutic diphenylcyclopropenone sensitization with weekly scalp DPC. The sample consisted of whole blood, taken in connection with sensitization to the hapten diphenylcyclopropenone (DPC). These receptors were taken from a woman aged 45-65 years with alopecia areata. Some clones in this sample may be carry-over from other donors' samples.

This clonotype has at least ten counts. The J gene is TRBJ2-3, the V gene TRBV11-2, with D tentatively TRBD2 (5 bases). Deletions cut 2 bases from V and 2 bases from J, with 14 bases between. The CDR3 sequence is 16 residues long. CDR1 and CDR2 (germline): SGHAT, FQNNGV. This CDR3 is CASSLRRTRVTDTQYF. CDR3 in DNA: TGTGCCAGCAGCTTAAGGAGGACCAGAGTCACAGATACGCAGTATTTT.

Of note for this clonotype: A much more abundant neighbour one base away suggests this may be a read error. This sequence joins TRBV29-1 and TRBJ2-2, with D possibly being TRBD1 or TRBD2 (5 bases each). Looked up from germline, CDR1 is SQVTM and CDR2 is ANQGSEA. The CDR3 runs 14 residues. The CDR3 coding sequence is TGCAGCGTTGTGTGGCCAAAGGACACCGGGGTGCTGTTTTTT. Its protein product is CSVVWPKDTGVLFF.

This chain links TRBV2 with TRBJ1-1, with 7 bases aligning to TRBD1. This CDR3 spans 16 amino acids. Germline CDR1 is SNHLY and CDR2 is FYNNEI. V shed 0 bases, J shed 0 bases, and the junction held 4 bases outside the gene matches. This CDR3 reads CASSEAHRGMNTEAFF. The CDR3 DNA reads TGTGCCAGCAGTGAAGCTCACAGGGGTATGAACACTGAAGCTTTCTTT.

The chain has TRBV14 and TRBJ2-2; D is ambiguous. CDR1 and CDR2 (germline): SGHDN, FVKESK. Trimming left V 2 bases short and J 8 bases short, with 3 bases between. This CDR3 comprises 11 residues. The CDR3 sequence: CASSQRGELFF. CDR3 coding DNA: TGTGCCAGCAGCCAACGAGGGGAGCTGTTTTTT.

V usage is TRBV10-1 and J usage is TRBJ2-2, with 7 nucleotides matching TRBD2. Unmatched junction bases numbered 7, after V lost 6 bases and J lost 6 bases. In germline, CDR1 is WNHNN, CDR2 SYGVQD (reference sequence). The CDR3 runs 14 residues. The CDR3, as DNA: TGCGCCAGCAGAAACAGCGGGACGGCCGGGGAGCTGTTTTTT. It translates to CASRNSGTAGELFF.

This clonotype was detected many times. This rearrangement joins TRBV10-3 to TRBJ2-7; 9 nucleotides agree with TRBD1. The CDR3 sequence is 14 residues long. Germline CDR1 reads ENHRY; CDR2 reads SYGVKD. J was trimmed by 2 bases and V by 11 bases; bases with no gene match: 10. The CDR3 reads CAVFPGQGPYEQYF. DNA of the CDR3: TGTGCCGTCTTCCCGGGACAGGGACCCTACGAGCAGTACTTC.

This clonotype has a handful of counts. The chain uses TRBV7-2 and TRBJ2-5; 15 nucleotides match TRBD2. Germline V gives CDR1 SGHTA, CDR2 FQGNSA. The V and J ends lost 0 bases and 1 base, in that order; junction bases with no gene match: 0. This CDR3 comprises 17 residues. CDR3 residues: CASSLAGLAGGQETQYF. The CDR3 region has the DNA TGTGCCAGCAGCTTAGCGGGACTAGCGGGGGGCCAAGAGACCCAGTACTTC. The full variable domain, its missing parts supplied by reference TRBV7-2 and TRBJ2-5, is GAGVSQSPSNKVTEKGKDVELRCDPISGHTALYWYRQSLGQGLEFLIYFQGNSAPDKSGLPSDRFSAERTGGSVSTLTIQRTQQEDSAVYLCASSLAGLAGGQETQYFGPGTRLLVL.

The table lists this clonotype with many counts. This rearrangement joins TRBV27 to TRBJ2-3; 9 nucleotides agree with TRBD2. This CDR3 has 18 amino acids. From germline, CDR1 is MNHEY and CDR2 SMNVEV (reference sequence). V lost 3 bases to trimming and J lost 0 bases; unmatched junction nucleotides: 10. The CDR3 loop reads CASSFLLLAGYSTDTQYF. CDR3 nucleotides: TGTGCCAGCAGTTTCCTTCTGCTAGCGGGGTATAGCACAGATACGCAGTATTTT.

This clonotype came up many times. This chain uses TRBV7-9 with TRBJ2-7; D possibly corresponds to TRBD2 (5 bases). This CDR3 is 12 amino acids long. V was shortened by 4 bases and J by 3 bases, with 7 bases between the two germline ends. CDR1 is SEHNR, CDR2 FQNEAQ, per germline (reference sequence). The CDR3 sequence: CASSSDYYEQYF. The CDR3 coding sequence is TGTGCCAGCAGCTCAGACTACTACGAGCAGTACTTC.

This clonotype appeared a few times. V and J are TRBV7-2 and TRBJ2-7; TRBD1 is a possible D gene (6 bases). Trimming took 1 base from V and 4 from J, leaving 14 bases between them. The CDR3 covers 15 residues. Germline CDR1 reads SGHTA; CDR2 reads FQGNSA. The CDR3 bases are TGTGCCAGCAGCTTAGTAACAGGGTCCGGGTACGAGCAGTACTTC. It translates to CASSLVTGSGYEQYF.

The CDR3 DNA reads TGTGCCAGCAGTTTATATGCAGGGGCCTACGAGCAGTACTTC. Amino acid sequence: CASSLYAGAYEQYF. The J gene is TRBJ2-7, the V gene TRBV28; D perhaps matches TRBD1 (6 bases). V lost 1 base to trimming and J lost 2 bases, with 9 bases between them. The CDR3 runs 14 residues. CDR1 is MDHEN, CDR2 SYDVKM, per germline.

The chain joins TRBV4-1 to TRBJ1-1, with D tentatively TRBD1 (5 bases). Trimming removed 4 bases from V and 2 bases from J, with 11 bases in between. The CDR3 contains 14 residues. Germline V lookup: CDR1 MGHRA, CDR2 YSYEKL. Here the CDR3 DNA reads TGCGCCAGCAGCCCCGGCAGGGCTAACACTGAAGCTTTCTTT. Translation gives CASSPGRANTEAFF.

This clonotype was observed a few times. The rearrangement uses TRBV14 and TRBJ1-4; D is uncertain. V lost 6 bases, J lost 4 bases, and 9 bases lay in between. This CDR3 has 13 amino acids. Per germline, CDR1 SGHDN and CDR2 FVKESK. CDR3 coding DNA: TGTGCCAGCAGTCGGACTGTTAATGAAAAACTGTTTTTT. Translating it yields CASSRTVNEKLFF. The variable domain in full, completed from reference TRBV14 and TRBJ1-4, reads EAGVTQFPSHSVIEKGQTVTLRCDPISGHDNLYWYRRVMGKEIKFLLHFVKESKQDESGMPNNRFLAERTGGTYSTLKVQPAELEDSGVYFCASSRTVNEKLFFGSGTQLSVL.

The genes are TRBV25-1 and TRBJ2-3; 11 positions match TRBD2. Per the germline V gene, CDR1 is MGHDK and CDR2 is SYGVNS. This CDR3 is built from 16 residues. The V and J ends lost 9 bases and 2 bases, in that order; junction bases with no gene match: 10. The CDR3: CARYLPGLADTDTQYF. The DNA for the CDR3 is TGTGCCAGGTACCTCCCGGGACTAGCGGACACAGATACGCAGTATTTT.

This chain joins TRBV27 and TRBJ1-4; 10 bases agree with TRBD1. The CDR3 runs 15 residues. Germline CDR1 is MNHEY and CDR2 is SMNVEV (reference sequence). The V segment lost 8 bases and the J segment 6 bases; nucleotides outside the gene matches: 9. The CDR3 DNA sequence: TGTGCCAGCGGACGACGACAGGGGGCTGATGAAAAACTGTTTTTT. This encodes CASGRRQGADEKLFF. Full variable domain (remainder filled in from reference TRBV27 and TRBJ1-4): EAQVTQNPRYLITVTGKKLTVTCSQNMNHEYMSWYRQDPGLGLRQIYYSMNVEVTDKGDVPEGYKVSRKEKRNFPLILESPSPNQTSLYFCASGRRQGADEKLFFGSGTQLSVL.

This clonotype was seen a few times. The gene calls are TRBV5-1 and TRBJ1-6; 11 bases align to TRBD1. With V trimmed by 2 bases and J by 9 bases, 4 bases remained unmatched. Germline V gene sequence: CDR1 SGHRS, CDR2 YFSETQ. CDR3 length: 15 residues. CDR3 in DNA: TGCGCCAGCAGCTTCGGACAGGGGGCAAGTTCACCCCTCCACTTT. Its protein product is CASSFGQGASSPLHF.

The V call is TRBV9, the J call TRBJ1-5; maybe TRBD1 (5 bases). Looked up from germline, CDR1 is SGDLS and CDR2 is YYNGEE. The V and J ends lost 2 bases and 4 bases respectively, with 13 bases between them. CDR3 length equals 15 residues. As DNA, the CDR3 is TGTGCCAGCAGCGTCTCCGGGACTGTTAATCAGCCCCAGCATTTT. This encodes CASSVSGTVNQPQHF.

This clonotype was seen ten or more times. The genes are TRBV10-2 and TRBJ1-5; no clear D gene. Trimming removed 0 bases at V and 4 bases at J, with 13 bases between. This CDR3 region has 16 residues. Germline values: CDR1 WSHSY, CDR2 SAAADI. CDR3 residues: CASSESWEDLNQPQHF. DNA of the CDR3: TGCGCCAGCAGTGAGTCTTGGGAAGACCTAAATCAGCCCCAGCATTTT.

This clonotype was counted many times. This chain connects TRBV4-1 to TRBJ2-3, with a possible D match to TRBD2 (5 bases). V was cut by 5 bases and J by 3 bases, with 18 bases left in between. The germline gives CDR1 MGHRA, CDR2 YSYEKL. The CDR3 contains 16 residues. CDR3 in amino acids: CASSSQGVARTDTQYF. The CDR3 coding sequence is TGCGCCAGCAGCTCACAAGGCGTAGCGAGAACAGATACGCAGTATTTT.

The table lists this clonotype with a few counts. The V gene is TRBV14, the J gene TRBJ1-1; 9 bases fit TRBD1. Germline CDR1 is SGHDN and CDR2 is FVKESK. With V trimmed by 4 bases and J by 1 base, 7 bases remained unmatched. This CDR3 has 16 amino acids. CDR3 sequence: CASSRSGTGRNTEAFF. The CDR3 bases are TGTGCCAGCAGCCGCTCCGGGACAGGGAGGAACACTGAAGCTTTCTTT.

At least ten counts were recorded for this clonotype. The chain employs TRBV25-1 and TRBJ2-7; D gene ambiguous. The CDR3 is 11 residues long. From germline, CDR1 is MGHDK and CDR2 SYGVNS. V lost 2 bases and J 8 bases, leaving 7 bases between the germline ends. The CDR3 nucleotides are TGTGCCAGCAGTGAACGGAATCAGCAGTACTTC. This translates into CASSERNQQYF.

This clonotype was seen ten or more times. The gene calls are TRBV14 and TRBJ2-3; D remains unclear. CDR1 is SGHDN and CDR2 is FVKESK in the germline V gene. V was trimmed by 0 bases and J by 0 bases, leaving 10 bases between them. The CDR3 has 16 amino acids. DNA for the CDR3: TGTGCCAGCAGCCAAGATGCAGGCGGTAGCACAGATACGCAGTATTTT. The encoded protein is CASSQDAGGSTDTQYF.

This clonotype was seen at least ten times. J is TRBJ1-3 and V is TRBV10-3; the D gene is possibly TRBD1 (5 bases). The CDR3 runs to 14 residues. Germline lookup yields CDR1 ENHRY and CDR2 SYGVKD. Trimming removed 2 bases at V and 1 base at J, with 6 bases between. CDR3 residues: CAISEGASGNTIYF. In DNA form, the CDR3 reads TGTGCCATCAGTGAGGGGGCTTCTGGAAACACCATATATTTT.

This clonotype showed up just a few times. The rearrangement joins TRBV4-1 to TRBJ2-2; TRBD1 or TRBD2 may be the D gene (5 bases each). With 0 bases removed from V and 7 bases from J, the gap between germline ends came to 18 bases. CDR1 and CDR2 (germline): MGHRA, YSYEKL. The CDR3 runs 17 residues. The CDR3 region has the DNA TGCGCCAGCAGCCAAGACTCAACCGGGACCGCCGGCGGGGAGCTGTTTTTT. Translation: CASSQDSTGTAGGELFF.

J is TRBJ2-3 and V is TRBV18; no firm D call. CDR1 is KGHSH, CDR2 LQKENI, per germline. This CDR3 spans 11 amino acids. V lost 8 bases, J lost 4 bases, and 7 bases lay in between. CDR3 bases: TGTGCCAGCCCCACTGCAGATACGCAGTATTTT. Protein: CASPTADTQYF.

This chain connects TRBV5-1 to TRBJ2-2; TRBD2 aligns across 11 bases. The CDR3 loop spans 21 amino acids. Trimming took 0 bases from V and 0 from J; bases not matched to a gene: 13. CDR1 SGHRS and CDR2 YFSETQ come from the germline V gene. CDR3 protein: CASSLAGVPGLAAANTGELFF. Here the CDR3 DNA reads TGCGCCAGCAGCTTGGCGGGGGTTCCGGGACTAGCGGCCGCGAACACCGGGGAGCTGTTTTTT.

Ten or more counts support this clonotype. The chain carries TRBV4-1 and TRBJ2-5; D gene ambiguous. Per germline, CDR1 MGHRA and CDR2 YSYEKL. Between the trimmed V and J ends, which lost 0 bases and 7 bases, there was a span of 12 bases. CDR3 length: 14 residues. The CDR3 DNA follows: TGCGCCAGCAGCCAAGAATTACAGCTAAGGACCCAGTACTTC. It encodes CASSQELQLRTQYF.

This clonotype was counted ten times or more. The V call is TRBV7-9, the J call TRBJ2-1; 9 nucleotides match TRBD2. The V gene end was trimmed by 4 bases and the J gene end by 4 bases; junction bases not matched to a gene: 8. The germline CDR1 and CDR2 sequences are SEHNR and FQNEAQ (reference sequence). This CDR3 region has 16 residues. CDR3 sequence (DNA): TGTGCCAGCAGCTCAGCACTAGCGGGTTTTTACAATGAGCAGTTCTTC. Protein product: CASSSALAGFYNEQFF.

This clonotype showed up many times. The chain employs TRBV7-9 and TRBJ1-1, with D perhaps TRBD1 (6 bases). Deletions cut 7 bases from V and 4 bases from J, with 19 bases between. The CDR3 has 15 residues. Germline values: CDR1 SEHNR, CDR2 FQNEAQ (reference sequence). CDR3: CASNSLRGGATEAFF. CDR3 bases: TGTGCCAGCAACAGTCTTAGGGGGGGAGCCACTGAAGCTTTCTTT.